A single sample is the source of the 3 T cell receptor beta chains below, sequenced in a study of CD8 T cells in ankylosing spondylitis. Overall study findings and caveats: It appeared that ankylosing spondylitis blood was characterized by a TCR beta motif of about eight highly homologous variants.

These receptors lack a known antigen. MiXCR, applied by TCRdb to the 5' RACE reads, yields one record per CDR3 protein. The sample consists of around 890,000 distinct CDR3 sequences, around 11% of them appearing once. Sequencing input: blood, either unsorted or a sorted T cell fraction (not recorded which). The source of these receptors is a male donor with ankylosing spondylitis.

This clonotype came up once. The chain employs TRBV5-5 and TRBJ1-2; D gene uncertain. Germline V gene data show CDR1 as SGHKS and CDR2 as YYEKEE (reference sequence). The CDR3 is 14 amino acids. Deletions cut 0 bases from V and 8 bases from J, with 14 bases between. CDR3 amino acids: CASSLGPLDGGYTF. CDR3 bases: TGTGCCAGCAGCTTGGGACCTCTTGATGGGGGCTACACCTTC.

This chain joins TRBV15 and TRBJ2-3; no clear D gene. V lost 4 bases and J 6 bases, leaving 8 bases between the germline ends. CDR3 length: 12 amino acids. Germline-derived CDR1 and CDR2 are LNHNV and YYDKDF (reference sequence). CDR3 sequence (DNA): TGTGCCACCAGCAACTCGTTTGATACGCAGTATTTT. Translation gives CATSNSFDTQYF.

This clonotype was recorded many times. The chain carries TRBV29-1 and TRBJ2-5; D tentatively reads TRBD1 or TRBD2 (7 bases each). This CDR3 spans 15 amino acids. Between the trimmed V and J ends, which lost 5 bases and 5 bases, there was a span of 21 bases. Germline values: CDR1 SQVTM, CDR2 ANQGSEA. CDR3 residues: CSVSLGRGPGETQYF. In DNA form, the CDR3 reads TGCAGCGTTTCCCTTGGGAGGGGGCCGGGTGAGACCCAGTACTTC.